Included here is one T cell receptor (beta chain) sequence, with context. V shed 4 bases, J shed 6 bases, and the junction held 4 bases outside the gene matches. This CDR3 has 14 residues. Germline-derived CDR1 and CDR2 are KGHSH and LQKENI. This sample is drawn from a study of blood T cell repertoires in COVID-19. At the level of the study: There were acute and convalescent COVID-19 samples, and they came from the United States, Italy and Spain. T cells, B-cell-depleted T cells, or PBMCs provided the cDNA or gDNA that served as material.

TCRdb keeps only in-frame clones here, not all; method: immunoSEQ multiplex PCR. The profile shows approximately 290,000 clones, approximately 83% of them singletons. The sequencing input was peripheral blood. The V and J genes are TRBV18 and TRBJ2-1, with 9 bases lining up with TRBD1. The receptor was derived from a person aged 70 to 85 with COVID-19, enrolled during active disease. In DNA form, the CDR3 reads TGTGCCAGCTCACAGGGACAGGGCGGCAATGAGCAGTTCTTC. It yields the protein CASSQGQGGNEQFF.